Each of the 17 T cell receptor beta chains below was sequenced from the same sample in a study of blood T cells in healthy people across ages. The authors ran a second PCR of about 6 to 11 cycles using a sample-barcoded 5' primer and a J-beta primer mix. MiXCR, run by TCRdb on the 5' RACE reads, gives a single entry per CDR3 protein. The data contain around 870,000 distinct CDR3 sequences, more than 25% of them singletons. Source material: blood. Receptors originate from a woman older than 75 in good health.

Ten or more counts support this clonotype. CDR3 protein: CASSNRDTSNPLHF. The CDR3 DNA reads as TGCGCCAGCAGCAACCGGGACACCTCGAATCCCCTCCACTTT. This chain uses TRBV5-1 with TRBJ1-6; tentatively, D is TRBD1 (6 bases). Trimming left V 4 bases short and J 13 bases short, with 18 bases between. Germline loops: CDR1 SGHRS, CDR2 YFSETQ. The CDR3 runs 14 residues.

The V call is TRBV6-2 or TRBV6-3, the J call TRBJ2-7; 10 bases line up with TRBD1. CDR3 length equals 15 residues. Germline assignment: CDR1 MNHEY and CDR2 SVGEGT. V lost 2 bases to trimming and J lost 2 bases; unmatched junction nucleotides: 3. The CDR3 here is CASSYDRGPPYEQYF. The CDR3 nucleotides are TGTGCCAGCAGTTACGACAGGGGGCCTCCCTACGAGCAGTACTTC.

This clonotype was seen more than once but under ten times. Here the CDR3 DNA reads TGTGCCTGGAGCCTACAGGGTAGCAATCAGCCCCAGCATTTT. It translates to CAWSLQGSNQPQHF. This rearrangement joins TRBV30 to TRBJ1-5, with a weak D call TRBD1 (6 bases). Trimming pared 3 bases from V and 0 bases from J, leaving 9 bases between. The CDR3 is 14 residues long. Germline CDR1 and CDR2: GTSNPN and SVGIG (reference sequence).

This clonotype was detected many times. CDR3 region: CASSSRGLSNEQFF. DNA for the CDR3: TGTGCCAGCAGCAGCAGGGGGCTTAGTAATGAGCAGTTCTTC. The chain links TRBV7-8 to TRBJ2-1; 8 bases are a match to TRBD1. The length of the CDR3 is 14 residues. In germline, CDR1 is SGHVS, CDR2 FQNEAQ. Trimming at V came to 5 bases and at J to 7 bases, leaving 7 bases not matched to a gene.

As concerns this clonotype: This could be a read error, since a much larger clone is one nucleotide away. The chain links TRBV20-1 to TRBJ2-3; 7 bases fit TRBD2. Germline V CDR1 and CDR2: DFQATT, SNEGSKA (reference sequence). The CDR3 length is 15 residues. CDR3 loop: CRARSLAERTDTQYF. DNA of the CDR3: TGCAGGGCTAGATCTCTAGCGGAGCGCACAGATACGCAGTATTTT.

This clonotype has more than one count but fewer than ten. Since a much larger clone is just one base distant, this may be a read error. This chain uses TRBV3-1 with TRBJ2-5; the match to TRBD1 covers 8 bases. The CDR3 is 14 residues long. CDR1 and CDR2 from the germline V gene are LGHDT and YNNKEL (reference sequence). The V gene end was trimmed by 2 bases and the J gene end by 11 bases; junction bases not matched to a gene: 10. CDR3 region: CASSQRDRNTEQYF. The CDR3 region has the DNA TGTGCCAGCAGCCAAAGGGACAGGAATACTGAGCAGTACTTC.

Comment on this clonotype: A single base separates this from a much larger clone, so it may be a read error. The chain recombines TRBV7-2 with TRBJ2-7; D might be TRBD1 or TRBD2, each matching 6 bases. V shed 5 bases and J shed 7 bases, with 21 bases lying between them. CDR3 length equals 15 residues. Germline loops: CDR1 SGHTA, CDR2 FQGNSA. CDR3 DNA: TGTGCCAGCAGCCCACGGAGGGGGAGCAACAATGAGCAGTACTTC. Protein: CASSPRRGSNNEQYF.

Regarding this clonotype: The CDR3 does not close with the conserved phenylalanine or tryptophan, likely indicating a read error. The V and J genes are TRBV27 and TRBJ2-3, with D perhaps TRBD2 (5 bases). With 6 bases removed from V and 7 bases from J, the gap between germline ends came to 11 bases. This CDR3 is built from 12 residues. Per germline, CDR1 MNHEY and CDR2 SMNVEV (reference sequence). The DNA for the CDR3 is TGTGCCAGCAGCTCGCCGGGGTATACGCAGTATTTG. The encoded protein is CASSSPGYTQYL.

This clonotype was observed a few times. The chain has TRBV6-5 and TRBJ1-4, with TRBD1 matching 7 bases. Germline lookup yields CDR1 MNHEY and CDR2 SVGAGI. V dropped 2 bases and J dropped 1; count of bases not matched to a gene: 10. The CDR3 has 18 amino acids. CDR3 nucleotides: TGTGCCAGCAGTTACGGGAGGGGGCGAGGACTAACTAATGAAAAACTGTTTTTT. Translated: CASSYGRGRGLTNEKLFF.

Comments on this clonotype: One end of the junction fails to match germline, which may point to a read error. The V gene is TRBV7-2, the J gene TRBJ2-7; 12 nucleotides line up with TRBD1. The CDR3 is 15 residues long. Germline values: CDR1 SGHTA, CDR2 FQGNSA. The chain's CDR3 is CASSRTGTGGTERYF. The CDR3 bases are TGTGCCAGCAGCAGGACCGGGACAGGGGGCACCGAGCGGTACTTC.

This clonotype was seen just once. The chain combines TRBV5-5 with TRBJ2-5, with 9 nucleotides matching TRBD1. The DNA end is more similar to TRBJ2-7, so the J call may be wrong. The CDR3 covers 15 residues. Per the germline V gene, CDR1 is SGHKS and CDR2 is YYEKEE (reference sequence). This chain's CDR3 is CASSMGQGPRYEQYF. In DNA, the CDR3 is TGTGCCAGCAGCATGGGACAGGGCCCTAGGTACGAGCAGTACTTC.

The chain is built from TRBV5-1 and TRBJ1-6, with 9 positions matching TRBD1. CDR1 is SGHRS, CDR2 YFSETQ, per germline. This CDR3 is built from 15 residues. Trimming removed 4 bases from V and 8 bases from J; junction bases left unmatched: 7. CDR3 nucleotides: TGCGCCAGCAGCGTCTGGGACAGGGAAGATTCACCCCTCCACTTT. Protein product: CASSVWDREDSPLHF.

J is TRBJ2-1 and V is TRBV6-4; D is perhaps TRBD1 (6 bases). The CDR3 consists of 15 residues. Germline loops: CDR1 MRHNA, CDR2 SNTAGT. V dropped 2 bases and J dropped 8 bases, with 16 bases sitting between them. The CDR3 sequence is CASSDVADRYDEQFF. CDR3 DNA sequence: TGTGCCAGCAGTGACGTGGCGGACAGATACGATGAGCAGTTCTTC.

This clonotype was counted at least ten times. The rearrangement joins TRBV7-9 to TRBJ1-5; a possible D gene is TRBD1 (5 bases). The germline gives CDR1 SEHNR, CDR2 FQNEAQ (reference sequence). V was shortened by 5 bases and J by 7 bases, with 18 bases between the two germline ends. This CDR3 spans 15 amino acids. The CDR3 DNA reads as TGTGCCAGCAGCGAGGACGGGGCAGGTGGGCAGCCCCAGCATTTT. Protein: CASSEDGAGGQPQHF.

This chain connects TRBV7-9 to TRBJ2-4; D is unresolved. Germline V lookup: CDR1 SEHNR, CDR2 FQNEAQ (reference sequence). The CDR3 loop spans 16 amino acids. Trimming left V 5 bases short and J 2 bases short, with 16 bases between. The DNA for the CDR3 is TGTGCCAGCAGCCCACCTGGGGTTCAAACCAAAAACATTCAGTACTTC. Encoded protein: CASSPPGVQTKNIQYF.

This clonotype was seen many times. The rearrangement uses TRBV7-2 and TRBJ2-7; D is perhaps TRBD1 (6 bases). The V gene lost 2 bases and the J gene lost 5 bases, with 10 bases spanning the gap. This CDR3 is 13 amino acids long. The germline CDR1 and CDR2 sequences are SGHTA and FQGNSA. This CDR3 reads CASSLNRANEQYF. The CDR3 region has the DNA TGTGCCAGCAGCTTAAACAGGGCCAACGAGCAGTACTTC.

A remark on this clonotype: A much larger clone sits a single nucleotide away, making a read error possible. The rearrangement links TRBV20-1 to TRBJ2-1; weak D call: TRBD2 (6 bases). Germline CDR1 and CDR2: DFQATT and SNEGSKA (reference sequence). There are 14 residues in the CDR3. V was cut by 6 bases and J by 0 bases, with 12 bases left in between. The DNA of the CDR3 is TGCAGTGCGGAGTGGGGGGTCTCCTACAATGAGCAGTTCTTC. Its translation is CSAEWGVSYNEQFF.